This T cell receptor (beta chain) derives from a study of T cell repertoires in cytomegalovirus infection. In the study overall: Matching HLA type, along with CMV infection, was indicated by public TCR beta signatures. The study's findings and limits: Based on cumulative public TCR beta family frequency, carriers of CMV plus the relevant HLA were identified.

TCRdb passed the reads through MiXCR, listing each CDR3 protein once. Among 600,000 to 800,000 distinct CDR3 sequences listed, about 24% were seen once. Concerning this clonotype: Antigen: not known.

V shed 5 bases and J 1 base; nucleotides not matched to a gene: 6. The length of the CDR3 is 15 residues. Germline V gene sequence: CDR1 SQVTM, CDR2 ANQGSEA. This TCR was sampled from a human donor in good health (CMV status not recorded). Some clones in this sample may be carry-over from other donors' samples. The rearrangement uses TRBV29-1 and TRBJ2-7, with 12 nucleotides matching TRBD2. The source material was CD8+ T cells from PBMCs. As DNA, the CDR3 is TGCAGCGTTACAGGACTAGCGGGGAGGTCCTACGAGCAGTACTTC. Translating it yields CSVTGLAGRSYEQYF.